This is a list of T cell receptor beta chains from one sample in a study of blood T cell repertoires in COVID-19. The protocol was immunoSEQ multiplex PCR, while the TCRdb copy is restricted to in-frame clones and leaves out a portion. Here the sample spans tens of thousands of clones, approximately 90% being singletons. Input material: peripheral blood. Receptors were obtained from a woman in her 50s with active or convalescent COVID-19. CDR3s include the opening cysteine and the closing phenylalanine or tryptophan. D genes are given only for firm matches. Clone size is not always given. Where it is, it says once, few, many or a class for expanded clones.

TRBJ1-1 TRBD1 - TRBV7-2 CASSSWTGVTEAFF TGTGCCAGCAGCTCATGGACAGGGGTGACTGAAGCTTTCTTT
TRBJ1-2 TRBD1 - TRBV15 CATSSTGGRHGYTF TGTGCCACCAGCAGTACAGGGGGACGGCATGGCTACACCTTC
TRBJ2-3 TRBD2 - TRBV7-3 CASSLLAGGAIDTQYF TGTGCCAGCAGCTTACTCGCCGGGGGGGCTATAGATACGCAGTATTTT
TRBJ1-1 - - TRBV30 CAWSVLGNAEAFF TGTGCCTGGAGTGTACTCGGGAATGCTGAAGCTTTCTTT
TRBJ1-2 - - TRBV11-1 CASSLSQGSGYTF TGTGCCAGCAGCTTATCACAGGGAAGCGGCTACACCTTC
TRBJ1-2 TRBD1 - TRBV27 CASSPTRDSYGYTF TGTGCCAGCAGTCCCACCCGGGACAGCTATGGCTACACCTTC
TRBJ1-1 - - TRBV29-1 CSVLVFNTEAFF TGCAGCGTCCTCGTCTTTAACACTGAAGCTTTCTTT
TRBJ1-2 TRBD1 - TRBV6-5 CARKKTGSHGYTF TGTGCCAGGAAGAAGACAGGGTCCCATGGCTACACCTTC
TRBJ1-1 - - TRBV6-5 CASSQGSWNTEAFF TGTGCCAGCAGCCAGGGGAGTTGGAACACTGAAGCTTTCTTT
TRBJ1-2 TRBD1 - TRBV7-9 CASSQGALTNYGYTF TGTGCCAGCAGCCAGGGGGCACTTACTAACTATGGCTACACCTTC
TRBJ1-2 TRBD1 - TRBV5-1 CASSPGDRFYGYTF TGCGCCAGCAGCCCCGGGGACAGGTTCTATGGCTACACCTTC
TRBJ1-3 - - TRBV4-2 CASSQDPGGNTIYF TGTGCCAGCAGCCAAGATCCGGGAGGAAACACCATATATTTT
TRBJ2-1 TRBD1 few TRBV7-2 CASNLGQGAHEQFF TGTGCCAGCAACCTGGGACAGGGGGCACATGAGCAGTTCTTC
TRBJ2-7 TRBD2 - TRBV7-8 CASGGAYEQYF TGTGCCAGCGGGGGGGCCTACGAGCAGTACTTC
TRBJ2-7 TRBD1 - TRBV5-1 CASSLKGGTGAYEQYF TGCGCCAGCAGCTTGAAGGGAGGGACAGGGGCCTACGAGCAGTACTTC
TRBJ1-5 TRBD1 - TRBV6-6 CASSYNRDRARQPQHF TGTGCCAGCAGTTACAACCGGGACAGGGCGAGGCAGCCCCAGCATTTT
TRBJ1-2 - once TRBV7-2 CASSLASDGSYGYTF TGTGCCAGCAGCTTGGCCTCGGACGGGAGCTATGGCTACACCTTC
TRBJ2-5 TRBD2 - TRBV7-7 CASSSTLAGGLEETQYF TGTGCTAGCAGCTCGACGTTAGCGGGGGGCTTGGAAGAGACCCAGTACTTC
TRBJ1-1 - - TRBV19 CASKWEGLGTEAFF TGTGCCAGTAAATGGGAGGGGTTGGGCACTGAAGCTTTCTTT
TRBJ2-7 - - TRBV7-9 CASSLADWGEQYF TGTGCCAGCAGCTTAGCGGACTGGGGCGAGCAGTACTTC
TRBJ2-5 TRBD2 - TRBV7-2 CASSPGLAGGRGETQYF TGTGCCAGCAGCCCCGGACTAGCGGGGGGGAGGGGCGAGACCCAGTACTTC
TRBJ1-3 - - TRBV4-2 CASSQTQGTSGNTIYF TGTGCCAGCAGCCAAACACAGGGAACCTCTGGAAACACCATATATTTT
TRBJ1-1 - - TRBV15 CATSRDYIGDEAFF TGTGCCACCAGCAGAGATTATATAGGAGATGAAGCTTTCTTT
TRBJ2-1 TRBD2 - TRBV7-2 CASTLAGGSYNEQFF TGTGCCAGCACACTAGCGGGGGGTTCCTACAATGAGCAGTTCTTC
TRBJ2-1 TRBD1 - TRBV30 CAWSPRQGEAYNEQFF TGTGCCTGGAGTCCTAGACAGGGGGAGGCCTACAATGAGCAGTTCTTC
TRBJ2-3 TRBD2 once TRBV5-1 CASSLGGGEADTQYF TGCGCCAGCAGCTTGGGCGGGGGGGAGGCAGATACGCAGTATTTT
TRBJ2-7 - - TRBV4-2 CASSEEQGSRYYEQYF TGTGCCAGCAGCGAAGAACAGGGTTCAAGATACTACGAGCAGTACTTC
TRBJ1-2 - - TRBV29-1 CSVDTQGGDGYTF TGCAGCGTCGACACTCAGGGTGGTGATGGCTACACCTTC
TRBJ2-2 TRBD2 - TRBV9 CASSVEGAPVAGDTGELFF TGTGCCAGCAGCGTAGAGGGGGCCCCGGTAGCGGGGGACACCGGGGAGCTGTTTTTT
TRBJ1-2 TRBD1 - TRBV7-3 CASSMGQPNGYTF TGTGCCAGCAGCATGGGACAGCCTAATGGCTACACCTTC
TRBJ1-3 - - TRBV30 CAWRPPSSSGNTIYF TGTGCCTGGAGACCCCCTTCGAGCTCTGGAAACACCATATATTTT
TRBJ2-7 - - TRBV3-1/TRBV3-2 CASSQRQDTYEQYF TGTGCCAGCAGCCAAAGACAGGACACCTACGAGCAGTACTTC
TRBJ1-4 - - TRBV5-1 CASTPLGGAQRGEKLFF TGCGCCAGCACCCCTCTCGGGGGGGCCCAACGAGGAGAAAAACTGTTTTTT
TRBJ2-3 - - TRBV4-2 CASSHSPSGVTDTQYF TGTGCCAGCAGCCATTCCCCGTCGGGGGTAACAGATACGCAGTATTTT
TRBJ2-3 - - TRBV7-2 CASSLVVLLTDTQYF TGTGCCAGCAGCTTAGTAGTTCTCCTCACAGATACGCAGTATTTT
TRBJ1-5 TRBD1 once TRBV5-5 CASSLRGGSNQPQHF TGTGCCAGCAGCTTGCGAGGGGGCAGCAATCAGCCCCAGCATTTT
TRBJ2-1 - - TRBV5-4 CASENLQGPAWEQFF TGTGCCAGCGAGAACTTACAGGGTCCGGCTTGGGAGCAGTTCTTC
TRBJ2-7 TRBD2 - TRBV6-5 CASSYSRGAHEQYF TGTGCCAGCAGTTACTCGCGGGGGGCGCATGAGCAGTACTTC
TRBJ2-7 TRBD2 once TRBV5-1 CASSYAGGGISYEQYF TGCGCCAGCAGCTACGCGGGCGGGGGGATATCCTACGAGCAGTACTTC
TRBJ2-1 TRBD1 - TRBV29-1 CSMGQYNEQFF TGCAGCATGGGACAGTACAATGAGCAGTTCTTC
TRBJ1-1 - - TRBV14 CASSRSGVQVGGTEAFF TGTGCCAGCAGCCGGTCGGGGGTACAGGTCGGTGGCACTGAAGCTTTCTTT
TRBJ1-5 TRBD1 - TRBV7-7 CASSLDPGQGIQPPQHF TGTGCCAGCAGCTTAGACCCGGGACAGGGGATCCAACCGCCCCAGCATTTT
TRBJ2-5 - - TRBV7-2 CASSPRAGETQYF TGTGCCAGCAGCCCCCGGGCGGGAGAGACCCAGTACTTC
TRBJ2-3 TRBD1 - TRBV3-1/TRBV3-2 CASSQGDRGGDTQYF TGTGCCAGCAGCCAAGGGGACAGGGGTGGAGATACGCAGTATTTT
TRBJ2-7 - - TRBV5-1 CASSLGGPGAEYEQYF TGCGCCAGCAGCTTGGGTGGTCCAGGGGCTGAATACGAGCAGTACTTC
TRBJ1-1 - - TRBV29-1 CSVDRQAGTEAFF TGCAGCGTTGACCGACAGGCGGGCACTGAAGCTTTCTTT
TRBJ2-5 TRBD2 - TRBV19 CASSIEGVAGQYF TGTGCCAGTAGTATAGAGGGAGTAGCGGGCCAGTACTTC
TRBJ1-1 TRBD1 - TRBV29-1 CSAKISTGMNTEAFF TGCAGCGCAAAGATCTCGACAGGGATGAACACTGAAGCTTTCTTT
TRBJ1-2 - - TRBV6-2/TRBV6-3 CASSRDSYYGYTF TGTGCCAGCAGTCGGGACTCCTACTATGGCTACACCTTC
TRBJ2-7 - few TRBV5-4 CASSLSDESGILREQYF TGTGCCAGCAGCTTATCCGACGAGTCAGGGATTCTACGAGAGCAGTACTTC
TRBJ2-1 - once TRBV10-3 CAIAGTDARNEQFF TGTGCCATCGCTGGAACAGACGCCCGCAATGAGCAGTTCTTC
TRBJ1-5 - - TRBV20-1 CSASQGDSYSNQPQHF TGCAGTGCTAGTCAAGGGGACTCTTATAGCAATCAGCCCCAGCATTTT
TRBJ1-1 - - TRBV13 CASSWGRGTEAFF TGTGCCAGCAGCTGGGGGAGGGGCACTGAAGCTTTCTTT
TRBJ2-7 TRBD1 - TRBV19 CASRGRGLSSSYEQYF TGTGCCAGTAGGGGCAGGGGGCTCTCGAGCTCCTACGAGCAGTACTTC